The 9 T cell receptor beta chains in this list originate from one sample, sequenced in a study of cytomegalovirus exposure and HLA in healthy donors. Vbeta (60) and Jbeta (13) primers were used in the PCR. Libraries were prepared by immunoSEQ multiplex PCR; TCRdb keeps only in-frame clonotypes and omits some of them. The data contain 130,000 to 150,000 clones, 80% to 90% of them seen just once; the ten biggest clones take up roughly 2.7%. Sample: PBMCs. These receptors were collected from a boy under 10 years old in good health and CMV-seronegative.

The V and J genes are TRBV7-8 and TRBJ1-1; TRBD1 matches at 7 bases. The CDR3 totals 15 residues. In germline, CDR1 is SGHVS, CDR2 FQNEAQ. J was trimmed by 0 bases and V by 4 bases; bases with no gene match: 5. The CDR3 DNA follows: TGTGCCAGCAGCTCATACAGGGGACTGAACACTGAAGCTTTCTTT. Its protein product is CASSSYRGLNTEAFF. The variable domain in full, with the rest retrieved from reference TRBV7-8 and TRBJ1-1, is GAGVSQSPRYKVAKRGQDVALRCDPISGHVSLFWYQQALGQGPEFLTYFQNEAQLDKSGLPSDRFFAERPEGSVSTLKIQRTQQEDSAVYLCASSSYRGLNTEAFFGQGTRLTVV.

The chain joins TRBV7-9 to TRBJ2-2; TRBD1 agrees at 10 bases. Germline V lookup: CDR1 SEHNR, CDR2 FQNEAQ (reference sequence). V gave up 5 bases and J gave up 3 bases; unmatched junction bases: 6. The CDR3 has 16 residues. CDR3 DNA: TGTGCCAGCAGCGCACCGGGACAGGGGTACACCGGGGAGCTGTTTTTT. Protein: CASSAPGQGYTGELFF.

The chain joins TRBV19 to TRBJ2-7, with 7 nucleotides matching TRBD2. V trimming: 3 bases; J trimming: 1 base; junction bases outside the gene matches: 9. Germline V CDR1 and CDR2: LNHDA, SQIVND (reference sequence). This CDR3 contains 16 residues. CDR3 in amino acids: CASSIGLADESYEQYF. As DNA, the CDR3 is TGTGCCAGTAGTATCGGTCTAGCGGACGAATCCTACGAGCAGTACTTC. The entire variable domain, with the rest obtained from reference TRBV19 and TRBJ2-7, is as follows: DGGITQSPKYLFRKEGQNVTLSCEQNLNHDAMYWYRQDPGQGLRLIYYSQIVNDFQKGDIAEGYSVSREKKESFPLTVTSAQKNPTAFYLCASSIGLADESYEQYFGPGTRLTVT.

This chain links TRBV21-1 with TRBJ2-5; the table's TRBD2 call for D was not verified on the DNA. TRBV21-1 is recorded as a pseudogene. The CDR3 covers 17 residues. The DNA for the CDR3 is TGTGCCAGCAGCGGGATCGAGCGGGAGGGCCCGGGAGAGACCCAGTACTTC. Residues: CASSGIEREGPGETQYF.

The chain carries TRBV18 and TRBJ1-1, with unresolved D. Trimming left V 3 bases short and J 0 bases short, with 11 bases between. The CDR3 totals 15 residues. Germline-derived CDR1 and CDR2 are KGHSH and LQKENI. CDR3 coding DNA: TGTGCCAGCTCACCGAGGAGGAACATGAACACTGAAGCTTTCTTT. Its protein product is CASSPRRNMNTEAFF.

This rearrangement joins TRBV5-8 to TRBJ1-5; D ambiguous. The CDR3 loop spans 11 amino acids. Germline assignment: CDR1 SGHTS and CDR2 YDEGEE. The ends were cut back, 4 bases at V and 7 bases at J, with 6 bases in the middle. Written as DNA, the CDR3 is TGTGCCAGCAGCCCTAGGCAGCCCCAGCATTTT. Translating it yields CASSPRQPQHF.

V gene TRBV5-5 combines with J gene TRBJ2-3; maybe TRBD2 (6 bases). Trimming pared 0 bases from V and 2 bases from J, leaving 7 bases between. CDR1 SGHKS and CDR2 YYEKEE come from the germline V gene (reference sequence). This CDR3 contains 14 residues. The CDR3 sequence: CASSLGDSTDTQYF. In DNA form, the CDR3 reads TGTGCCAGCAGCTTGGGGGACTCCACAGATACGCAGTATTTT.

V gene TRBV9 combines with J gene TRBJ1-6, with TRBD1 identical over 7 bases. The V gene end was trimmed by 0 bases and the J gene end by 10 bases; junction bases not matched to a gene: 10. CDR1 is SGDLS and CDR2 is YYNGEE in the germline V gene. CDR3 length: 16 residues. This chain's CDR3 is CASSVGAGGRVSPLHF. The CDR3 nucleotides are TGTGCCAGCAGCGTAGGGGCAGGGGGTAGGGTATCACCCCTCCACTTT.

For the CDR3, the DNA is TGTGCCAGCAGTTACCCCCCCCCGGACAGGCCCTCCTCTGGGGCCAACGTCCTGACTTTC. It specifies CASSYPPPDRPSSGANVLTF. V and J are TRBV6-7 and TRBJ2-6, with TRBD1 matching over 7 bases. TRBV6-7 belongs to the ORF category, with a function that is uncertain. V was pared by 2 bases and J by 0 bases, with 13 bases of the junction left unmatched. The CDR3 covers 20 residues.